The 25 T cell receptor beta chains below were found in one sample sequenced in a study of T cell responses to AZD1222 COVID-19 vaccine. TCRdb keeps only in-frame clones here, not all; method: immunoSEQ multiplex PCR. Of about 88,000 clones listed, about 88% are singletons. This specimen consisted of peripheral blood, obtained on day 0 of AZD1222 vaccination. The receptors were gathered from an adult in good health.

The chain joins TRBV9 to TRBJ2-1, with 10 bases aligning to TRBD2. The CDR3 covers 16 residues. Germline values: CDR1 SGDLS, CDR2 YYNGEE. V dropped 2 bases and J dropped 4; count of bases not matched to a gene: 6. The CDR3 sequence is CASSVWASGGYNEQFF. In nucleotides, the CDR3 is TGTGCCAGCAGCGTCTGGGCTAGCGGGGGATACAATGAGCAGTTCTTC. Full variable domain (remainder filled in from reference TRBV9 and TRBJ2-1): DSGVTQTPKHLITATGQRVTLRCSPRSGDLSVYWYQQSLDQGLQFLIQYYNGEERAKGNILERFSAQQFPDLHSELNLSSLELGDSALYFCASSVWASGGYNEQFFGPGTRLTVL.

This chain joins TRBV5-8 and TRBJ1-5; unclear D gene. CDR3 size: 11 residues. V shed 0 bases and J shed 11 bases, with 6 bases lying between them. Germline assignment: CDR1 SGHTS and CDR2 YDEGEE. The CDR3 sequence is CASSLAESQHF. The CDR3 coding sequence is TGTGCCAGCAGCTTGGCCGAGTCCCAGCATTTT.

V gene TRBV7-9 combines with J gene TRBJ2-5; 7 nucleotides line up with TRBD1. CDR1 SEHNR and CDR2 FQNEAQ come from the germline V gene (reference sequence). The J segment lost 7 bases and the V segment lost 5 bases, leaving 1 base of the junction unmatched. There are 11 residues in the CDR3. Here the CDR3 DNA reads TGTGCCAGCAGCCCAGGGGGGACCCAGTACTTC. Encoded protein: CASSPGGTQYF.

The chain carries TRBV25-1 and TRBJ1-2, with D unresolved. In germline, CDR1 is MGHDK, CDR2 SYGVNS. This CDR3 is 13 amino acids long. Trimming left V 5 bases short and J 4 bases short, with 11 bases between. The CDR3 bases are TGTGCCAGCAGTCCCAGGAGTTTCTATGGCTACACCTTC. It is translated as CASSPRSFYGYTF.

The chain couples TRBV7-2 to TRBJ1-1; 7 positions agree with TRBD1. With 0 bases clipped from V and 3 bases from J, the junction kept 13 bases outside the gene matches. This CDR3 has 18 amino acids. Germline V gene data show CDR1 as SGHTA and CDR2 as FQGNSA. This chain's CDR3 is CASSLARRYRGLDTEAFF. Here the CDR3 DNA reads TGTGCCAGCAGCTTAGCCCGACGTTACAGGGGTTTGGACACTGAAGCTTTCTTT.

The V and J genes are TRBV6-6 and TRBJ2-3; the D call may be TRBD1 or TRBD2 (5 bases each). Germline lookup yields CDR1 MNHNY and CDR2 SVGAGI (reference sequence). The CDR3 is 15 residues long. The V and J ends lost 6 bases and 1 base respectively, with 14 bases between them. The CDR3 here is CASSFSLGGTDTQYF. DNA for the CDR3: TGTGCCAGCAGCTTTTCCCTGGGGGGCACAGATACGCAGTATTTT.

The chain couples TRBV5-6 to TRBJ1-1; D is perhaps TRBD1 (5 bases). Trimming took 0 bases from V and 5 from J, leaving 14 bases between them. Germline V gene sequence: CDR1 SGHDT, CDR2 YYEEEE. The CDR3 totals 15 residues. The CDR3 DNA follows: TGTGCCAGCAGCTTGGCCGATCAGGGAGGGACTGAAGCTTTCTTT. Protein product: CASSLADQGGTEAFF.

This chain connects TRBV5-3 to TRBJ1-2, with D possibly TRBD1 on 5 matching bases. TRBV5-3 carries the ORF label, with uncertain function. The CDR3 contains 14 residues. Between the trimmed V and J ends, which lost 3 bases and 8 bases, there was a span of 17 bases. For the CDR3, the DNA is TGTGCCAGAAGCTCGACACCGCAGGGCTACGGCTACACCTTC. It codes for CARSSTPQGYGYTF.

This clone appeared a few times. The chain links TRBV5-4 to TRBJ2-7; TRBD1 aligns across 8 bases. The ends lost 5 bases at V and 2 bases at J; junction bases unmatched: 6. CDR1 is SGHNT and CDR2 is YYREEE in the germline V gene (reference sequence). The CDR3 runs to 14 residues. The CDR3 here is CASSQRTGTYEQYF. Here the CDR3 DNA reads TGTGCCAGCAGTCAAAGGACAGGGACCTACGAGCAGTACTTC.

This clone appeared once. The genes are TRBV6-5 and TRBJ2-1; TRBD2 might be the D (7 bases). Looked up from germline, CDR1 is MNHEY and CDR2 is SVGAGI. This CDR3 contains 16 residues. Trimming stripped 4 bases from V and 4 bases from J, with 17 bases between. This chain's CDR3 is CASSSGLGGAYNEQFF. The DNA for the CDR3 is TGTGCCAGCAGTTCCGGACTAGGGGGTGCATACAATGAGCAGTTCTTC.

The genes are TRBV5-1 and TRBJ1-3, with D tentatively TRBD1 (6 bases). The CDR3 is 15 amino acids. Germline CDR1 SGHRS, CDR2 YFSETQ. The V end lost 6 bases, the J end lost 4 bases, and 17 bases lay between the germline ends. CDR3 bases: TGCGCCAGCAAACCCGGGGGCCAGGGAGGAAACACCATATATTTT. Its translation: CASKPGGQGGNTIYF.

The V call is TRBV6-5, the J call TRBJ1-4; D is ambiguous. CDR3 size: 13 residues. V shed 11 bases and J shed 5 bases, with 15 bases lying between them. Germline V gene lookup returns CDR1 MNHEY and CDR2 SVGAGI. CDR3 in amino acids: CAALRVPNEKLFF. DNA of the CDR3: TGTGCCGCCCTCAGAGTACCCAATGAAAAACTGTTTTTT.

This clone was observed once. CDR3 DNA: TGTGCCAGCAGTTTAGGCCTAACGGTGAATGGCTACACCTTC. Translated: CASSLGLTVNGYTF. The rearrangement joins TRBV28 to TRBJ1-2; D gene uncertain. The germline gives CDR1 MDHEN, CDR2 SYDVKM. This CDR3 is 14 amino acids long. Trimming left V 2 bases short and J 6 bases short, with 13 bases between.

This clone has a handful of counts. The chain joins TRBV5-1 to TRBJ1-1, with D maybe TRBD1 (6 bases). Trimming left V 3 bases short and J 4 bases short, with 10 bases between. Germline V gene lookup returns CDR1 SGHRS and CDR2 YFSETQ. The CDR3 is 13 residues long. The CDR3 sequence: CASSWGGGTEAFF. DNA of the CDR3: TGCGCCAGCAGCTGGGGGGGCGGCACTGAAGCTTTCTTT.

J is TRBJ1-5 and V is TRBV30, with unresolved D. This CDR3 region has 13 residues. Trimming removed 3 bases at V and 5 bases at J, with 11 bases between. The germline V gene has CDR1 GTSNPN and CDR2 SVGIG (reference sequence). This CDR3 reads CAWSDGRDQPQHF. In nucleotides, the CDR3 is TGTGCCTGGAGCGACGGGCGGGATCAGCCCCAGCATTTT.

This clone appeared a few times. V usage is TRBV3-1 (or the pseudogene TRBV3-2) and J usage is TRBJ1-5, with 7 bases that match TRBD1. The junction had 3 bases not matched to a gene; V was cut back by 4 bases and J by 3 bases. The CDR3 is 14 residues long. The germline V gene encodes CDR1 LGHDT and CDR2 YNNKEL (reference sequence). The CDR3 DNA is TGTGCCAGCAGCCGTGGACAGGTCAATCAGCCCCAGCATTTT. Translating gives CASSRGQVNQPQHF.

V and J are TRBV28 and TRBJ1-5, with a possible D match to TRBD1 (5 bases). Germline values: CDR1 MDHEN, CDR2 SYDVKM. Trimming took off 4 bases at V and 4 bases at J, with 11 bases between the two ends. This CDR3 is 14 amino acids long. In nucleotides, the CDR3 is TGTGCCAGCAGTTCTACAGGATATAATCAGCCCCAGCATTTT. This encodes CASSSTGYNQPQHF.

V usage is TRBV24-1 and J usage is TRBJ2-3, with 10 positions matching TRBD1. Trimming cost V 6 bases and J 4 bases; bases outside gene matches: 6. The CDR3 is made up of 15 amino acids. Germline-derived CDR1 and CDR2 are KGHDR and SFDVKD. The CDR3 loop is CATSPSGTGADTQYF. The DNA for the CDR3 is TGTGCCACCAGTCCCTCCGGGACAGGGGCAGATACGCAGTATTTT.

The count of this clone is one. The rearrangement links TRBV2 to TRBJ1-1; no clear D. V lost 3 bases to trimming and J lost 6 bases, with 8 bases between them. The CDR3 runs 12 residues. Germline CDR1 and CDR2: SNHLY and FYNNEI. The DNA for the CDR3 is TGTGCCAGCAGTGAGCAGGACCCTGAAGCTTTCTTT. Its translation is CASSEQDPEAFF.

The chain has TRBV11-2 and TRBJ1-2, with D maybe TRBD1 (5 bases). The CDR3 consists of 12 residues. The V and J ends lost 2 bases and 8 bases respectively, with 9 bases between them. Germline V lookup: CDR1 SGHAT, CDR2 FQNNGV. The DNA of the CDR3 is TGTGCCAGCAGCTTAAGGGGTGGGGGCTACACCTTC. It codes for CASSLRGGGYTF. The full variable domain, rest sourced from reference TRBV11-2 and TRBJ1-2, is EAGVAQSPRYKIIEKRQSVAFWCNPISGHATLYWYQQILGQGPKLLIQFQNNGVVDDSQLPKDRFSAERLKGVDSTLKIQPAKLEDSAVYLCASSLRGGGYTFGSGTRLTVV.

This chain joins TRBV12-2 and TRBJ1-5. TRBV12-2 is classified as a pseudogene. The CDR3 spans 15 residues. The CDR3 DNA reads TGTGCAAGCCTCGCTTCGATTAATAGCAATCAGCCCCAGCATTTT. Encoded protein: CASLASINSNQPQHF.

CDR3 nucleotides: TGTGCCAGCAGCCCTTCAGGGGAGACCGGGGAGCTGTTTTTT. Translated, it gives CASSPSGETGELFF. V is TRBV6-2 or TRBV6-3 and J is TRBJ2-2; possible D gene TRBD1, 6 bases. This CDR3 spans 14 amino acids. V was pared by 6 bases and J by 5 bases, with 13 bases between. Germline lookup yields CDR1 MNHEY and CDR2 SVGEGT.

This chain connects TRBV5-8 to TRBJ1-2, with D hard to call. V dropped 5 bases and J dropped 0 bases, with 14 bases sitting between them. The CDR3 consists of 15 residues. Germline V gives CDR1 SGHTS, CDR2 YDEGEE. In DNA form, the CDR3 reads TGTGCCAGCAGTCGAGGTTACAATTCTAACTATGGCTACACCTTC. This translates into CASSRGYNSNYGYTF. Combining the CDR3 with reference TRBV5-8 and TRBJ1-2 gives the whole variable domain EAGVTQSPTHLIKTRGQQATLRCSPISGHTSVYWYQQALGLGLQFLLWYDEGEERNRGNFPPRFSGRQFPNYSSELNVNALELEDSALYLCASSRGYNSNYGYTFGSGTRLTVV.

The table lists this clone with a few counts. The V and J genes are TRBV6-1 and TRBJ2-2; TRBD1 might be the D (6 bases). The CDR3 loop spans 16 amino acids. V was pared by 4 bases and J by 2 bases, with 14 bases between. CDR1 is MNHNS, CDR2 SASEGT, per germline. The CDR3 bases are TGTGCCAGCAGTGTGGGGTTGGACAGAAACACCGGGGAGCTGTTTTTT. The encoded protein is CASSVGLDRNTGELFF.

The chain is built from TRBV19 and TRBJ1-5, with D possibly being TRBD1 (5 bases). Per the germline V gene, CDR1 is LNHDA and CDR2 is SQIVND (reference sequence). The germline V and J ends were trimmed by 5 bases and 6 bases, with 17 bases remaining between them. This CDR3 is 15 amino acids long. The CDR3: CASSLYGAGGQPQHF. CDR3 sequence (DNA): TGTGCCAGTAGTCTTTACGGGGCAGGAGGTCAGCCCCAGCATTTT. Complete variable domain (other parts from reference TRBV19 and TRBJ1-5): DGGITQSPKYLFRKEGQNVTLSCEQNLNHDAMYWYRQDPGQGLRLIYYSQIVNDFQKGDIAEGYSVSREKKESFPLTVTSAQKNPTAFYLCASSLYGAGGQPQHFGDGTRLSIL.